The 24 T cell receptor beta chains below all came from one sample that was sequenced in a study of shared clonotypes between healthy human individuals. Naive CD8 isolation took CD45RO-negative cells positively selected for CCR7 and excluded terminally differentiated effector memory CD45RA+ cells. Sequenced by immunoSEQ multiplex PCR; TCRdb stores in-frame clones only, minus some. The sample holds around 2.1 million clones, about 93% seen once. The sample was naive CD8+ T cells from PBMCs. Source of these receptors: a man aged 18 to 30 in good health. Some clones in this sample may be carry-over from other donors' samples.

The gene calls are TRBV19 and TRBJ2-5; 7 bases fit TRBD1. In germline, CDR1 is LNHDA, CDR2 SQIVND (reference sequence). The CDR3 has 13 residues. This CDR3 is CAASQGFWETQYF. The CDR3 nucleotides read TGTGCGGCCTCACAGGGGTTTTGGGAGACCCAGTACTTC.

V and J are TRBV29-1 and TRBJ2-2; the match to TRBD1 covers 11 bases. This CDR3 is built from 14 residues. CDR1 and CDR2 from the germline V gene are SQVTM and ANQGSEA. Trimming removed 6 bases from V and 3 bases from J; junction bases left unmatched: 3. CDR3 loop: CSVRDRGYTGELFF. DNA for the CDR3: TGCAGCGTCCGGGACAGGGGGTACACCGGGGAGCTGTTTTTT.

The chain couples TRBV7-9 to TRBJ2-7, with 7 bases fitting TRBD1. J lost 0 bases, V lost 1 base, and 6 bases had no gene match. The CDR3 is 16 amino acids. CDR1 and CDR2 (germline): SEHNR, FQNEAQ (reference sequence). CDR3 nucleotides: TGTGCCAGCAGCTTAGGAAAACAGGGGAACTCCTACGAGCAGTACTTC. Protein product: CASSLGKQGNSYEQYF. The variable domain in full, completed from reference TRBV7-9 and TRBJ2-7, reads DTGVSQNPRHKITKRGQNVTFRCDPISEHNRLYWYRQTLGQGPEFLTYFQNEAQLEKSRLLSDRFSAERPKGSFSTLEIQRTEQGDSAMYLCASSLGKQGNSYEQYFGPGTRLTVT.

This chain joins TRBV2 and TRBJ2-7; 11 bases align to TRBD2. The CDR3 spans 16 residues. CDR1 SNHLY and CDR2 FYNNEI come from the germline V gene. V shed 8 bases, J shed 3 bases, and the junction held 12 bases outside the gene matches. CDR3: CASLGTSGTLHYEQYF. DNA for the CDR3: TGTGCCAGCCTAGGGACTAGCGGAACCTTACACTACGAGCAGTACTTC.

V gene TRBV5-5 combines with J gene TRBJ1-2; D unclear. V shed 3 bases and J shed 5 bases, with 17 bases lying between them. The CDR3 covers 15 residues. Germline V gene sequence: CDR1 SGHKS, CDR2 YYEKEE (reference sequence). The CDR3 reads CASSSNTERLYGYTF. CDR3 in DNA: TGTGCCAGCAGCTCAAACACAGAAAGGCTTTATGGCTACACCTTC. Using reference TRBV5-5 and TRBJ1-2 for the parts outside the CDR3, the full variable domain is DAGVTQSPTHLIKTRGQQVTLRCSPISGHKSVSWYQQVLGQGPQFIFQYYEKEERGRGNFPDRFSARQFPNYSSELNVNALLLGDSALYLCASSSNTERLYGYTFGSGTRLTVV.

This chain joins TRBV7-2 and TRBJ1-5; possible D gene TRBD1, 5 bases. CDR1 is SGHTA, CDR2 FQGNSA, per germline. Trimming cost V 2 bases and J 2 bases, with 13 bases left between them. This CDR3 contains 16 residues. The CDR3 protein is CASSLTFKGGNQPQHF. The CDR3 DNA reads TGTGCCAGCAGCTTAACCTTCAAAGGGGGCAATCAGCCCCAGCATTTT.

The chain couples TRBV9 to TRBJ1-3; no clear D gene. The germline V gene has CDR1 SGDLS and CDR2 YYNGEE. CDR3 size: 13 residues. V was trimmed by 5 bases and J by 0 bases, leaving 6 bases between them. CDR3 coding DNA: TGTGCCAGCAGTCGTAGCTCTGGAAACACCATATATTTT. It specifies CASSRSSGNTIYF. Together with reference TRBV9 and TRBJ1-3, the CDR3 gives the full variable domain: DSGVTQTPKHLITATGQRVTLRCSPRSGDLSVYWYQQSLDQGLQFLIQYYNGEERAKGNILERFSAQQFPDLHSELNLSSLELGDSALYFCASSRSSGNTIYFGEGSWLTVV.

This clone was observed a single time. The rearrangement links TRBV7-9 to TRBJ2-5; D ambiguous. Between the trimmed V and J ends, which lost 4 bases and 1 base, there was a span of 10 bases. Germline loops: CDR1 SEHNR, CDR2 FQNEAQ (reference sequence). The CDR3 runs to 14 residues. CDR3 sequence (DNA): TGTGCCAGCAGCTACCCCCGACCCCAAGAGACCCAGTACTTC. Encoded protein: CASSYPRPQETQYF.

The chain links TRBV5-3 to TRBJ1-5; no clear D gene. TRBV5-3 is annotated as an ORF whose role is uncertain. V lost 0 bases to trimming and J lost 2 bases, with 9 bases between them. This CDR3 is built from 15 residues. In DNA, the CDR3 is TGTGCCAGAAGCTTGGAGCGGCAGGGCAATCAGCCCCAGCATTTT. It specifies CARSLERQGNQPQHF.

The V call is TRBV2, the J call TRBJ2-3; TRBD1 matches at 9 bases. V trimming: 6 bases; J trimming: 1 base; junction bases outside the gene matches: 8. The CDR3 length is 16 residues. The germline V gene encodes CDR1 SNHLY and CDR2 FYNNEI. CDR3 sequence: CASRDRGPRRTDTQYF. CDR3 in DNA: TGTGCCAGCAGGGACAGGGGACCAAGACGCACAGATACGCAGTATTTT.

The chain is built from TRBV5-1 and TRBJ2-3; 10 positions match TRBD2. There are 15 residues in the CDR3. Germline V gives CDR1 SGHRS, CDR2 YFSETQ. The V segment lost 3 bases and the J segment 7 bases; nucleotides outside the gene matches: 8. The CDR3 sequence: CASSSVGLAAYTQYF. CDR3 nucleotide sequence: TGCGCCAGCAGCTCAGTAGGACTAGCGGCCTATACGCAGTATTTT.

The chain uses TRBV5-4 and TRBJ2-7, with 7 bases that match TRBD1. The V segment lost 2 bases and the J segment 4 bases; nucleotides outside the gene matches: 3. This CDR3 contains 13 residues. The V gene's germline CDR1 is SGHNT and CDR2 YYREEE (reference sequence). The CDR3 sequence: CASSFGQVYEQYF. CDR3 nucleotides: TGTGCCAGCAGCTTCGGACAGGTGTACGAGCAGTACTTC. The whole variable domain, filled in from reference TRBV5-4 and TRBJ2-7, reads ETGVTQSPTHLIKTRGQQVTLRCSSQSGHNTVSWYQQALGQGPQFIFQYYREEENGRGNFPPRFSGLQFPNYSSELNVNALELDDSALYLCASSFGQVYEQYFGPGTRLTVT.

The V gene is TRBV4-2, the J gene TRBJ2-7; either TRBD1 or TRBD2 may supply D (5 bases each). The germline gives CDR1 LGHNA, CDR2 YNFKEQ. Trimming removed 0 bases at V and 5 bases at J, with 20 bases between. The CDR3 runs to 17 residues. CDR3 amino acids: CASSQDRVGAGVHEQYF. In DNA, the CDR3 is TGTGCCAGCAGCCAAGATCGGGTTGGGGCGGGCGTCCACGAGCAGTACTTC.

This chain joins TRBV5-1 and TRBJ1-1; the match to TRBD1 covers 7 bases. The CDR3 sequence is 15 residues long. The germline gives CDR1 SGHRS, CDR2 YFSETQ. V lost 1 base to trimming and J lost 7 bases; unmatched junction nucleotides: 10. CDR3 amino acids: CASSLPPEGAIEAFF. CDR3 in DNA: TGCGCCAGCAGCTTGCCCCCGGAGGGGGCGATTGAAGCTTTCTTT. The entire variable domain, with the rest obtained from reference TRBV5-1 and TRBJ1-1, is as follows: KAGVTQTPRYLIKTRGQQVTLSCSPISGHRSVSWYQQTPGQGLQFLFEYFSETQRNKGNFPGRFSGRQFSNSRSEMNVSTLELGDSALYLCASSLPPEGAIEAFFGQGTRLTVV.

This clone was detected once. V usage is TRBV4-1 and J usage is TRBJ1-2; D is unresolved. V was cut by 1 base and J by 6 bases, with 12 bases left in between. CDR3 length: 14 amino acids. Germline CDR1 and CDR2: MGHRA and YSYEKL. CDR3 protein: CASSQARELDGYTF. The CDR3 DNA reads TGCGCCAGCAGCCAAGCTAGGGAGCTAGATGGCTACACCTTC.

CDR3 nucleotide sequence: TGTGCCAGCAGTGAAGATCAGCGCTTTGAGGCTACAGATACGCAGTATTTT. It is translated as CASSEDQRFEATDTQYF. The rearrangement joins TRBV6-1 to TRBJ2-3; D not certain. Germline V lookup: CDR1 MNHNS, CDR2 SASEGT. The CDR3 covers 17 residues. V was shortened by 1 base and J by 3 bases, with 17 bases between the two germline ends.

A remark on this clone: This sequence may be a read error, since a much larger clone differs from it by one base. V is TRBV11-2 and J is TRBJ2-7; D gene unclear. Trimming cost V 5 bases and J 2 bases, with 4 bases left between them. The CDR3 contains 11 residues. Germline CDR1 SGHAT, CDR2 FQNNGV. CDR3 loop: CASSDPYEQYF. The DNA of the CDR3 is TGTGCCAGCAGCGACCCCTACGAGCAGTACTTC.

This sequence joins TRBV11-2 and TRBJ2-7; tentatively, D is TRBD1 (6 bases). The CDR3 contains 15 residues. CDR1 is SGHAT and CDR2 is FQNNGV in the germline V gene. Trimming took off 0 bases at V and 0 bases at J, with 9 bases between the two ends. The CDR3 loop reads CASSLETGSSYEQYF. DNA of the CDR3: TGTGCCAGCAGCTTAGAAACAGGGAGCTCCTACGAGCAGTACTTC.

The J gene is TRBJ2-1, the V gene TRBV9; D is perhaps TRBD2 (6 bases). This CDR3 is built from 14 residues. The germline gives CDR1 SGDLS, CDR2 YYNGEE. The V and J ends lost 4 bases and 7 bases respectively, with 15 bases between them. DNA for the CDR3: TGTGCCAGCAGCTGGGCGGGGATTGGGAATGAGCAGTTCTTC. It yields the protein CASSWAGIGNEQFF.

J is TRBJ2-1 and V is TRBV7-8; 10 bases are a match to TRBD2. Germline values: CDR1 SGHVS, CDR2 FQNEAQ. V was pared by 6 bases and J by 7 bases, with 9 bases of the junction left unmatched. The CDR3 consists of 15 residues. In DNA, the CDR3 is TGTGCCAGCAGTTCCCTAGCGGGAGTGATGAATGAGCAGTTCTTC. Translated: CASSSLAGVMNEQFF.

A note on this clone: The identical CDR3 is also encoded by other nucleotide sequences in the sample. V usage is TRBV27 and J usage is TRBJ2-1; D may be TRBD1 (6 bases). Germline V gene sequence: CDR1 MNHEY, CDR2 SMNVEV (reference sequence). With 7 bases removed from V and 10 bases from J, the gap between germline ends came to 11 bases. The CDR3 runs 11 residues. This chain's CDR3 is CASIRGDEQFF. The CDR3 DNA follows: TGTGCCAGCATCAGGGGTGACGAGCAGTTCTTC.

V usage is TRBV7-2 and J usage is TRBJ2-7, with 9 bases fitting TRBD1. The CDR3 runs to 16 residues. Germline V gene lookup returns CDR1 SGHTA and CDR2 FQGNSA. Trimming cost V 5 bases and J 6 bases; bases outside gene matches: 14. CDR3: CASSPGTGWKISEQYF. The CDR3 DNA sequence: TGTGCCAGCAGCCCCGGGACAGGGTGGAAAATCTCCGAGCAGTACTTC. The whole variable domain, remainder taken from reference TRBV7-2 and TRBJ2-7, is GAGVSQSPSNKVTEKGKDVELRCDPISGHTALYWYRQSLGQGLEFLIYFQGNSAPDKSGLPSDRFSAERTGGSVSTLTIQRTQQEDSAVYLCASSPGTGWKISEQYFGPGTRLTVT.

Comments on this clone: A read error may explain this, as a much larger clone is one base away. Within the sample, other DNA sequences also encode this same CDR3. The chain recombines TRBV9 with TRBJ2-1; D might be TRBD2 (5 bases). The germline V gene has CDR1 SGDLS and CDR2 YYNGEE. Between the trimmed V and J ends, which lost 2 bases and 5 bases, there was a span of 5 bases. The CDR3 loop spans 12 amino acids. This CDR3 is CASSVGNNEQFF. The CDR3 DNA reads TGTGCCAGCAGCGTCGGGAACAATGAGCAGTTCTTC.

The J gene is TRBJ2-7, the V gene TRBV6-6, with TRBD1 matching 8 bases. Germline CDR1 reads MNHNY; CDR2 reads SVGAGI (reference sequence). The CDR3 consists of 14 residues. Trimming took 10 bases from V and 0 from J; bases not matched to a gene: 8. The DNA of the CDR3 is TGTGCCACTTCGACAGGGGATCCCTCCTACGAGCAGTACTTC. Protein sequence: CATSTGDPSYEQYF.